The 14 T cell receptor beta chains below all came from one sample that was sequenced in a study of yellow fever vaccine responses in identical twins. TCRdb re-called the RT-PCR reads with MiXCR, one entry per CDR3 protein. Of about 460 distinct CDR3 sequences listed, approximately 61% are singletons. The source was T cells from blood (PBMCs), unsorted or a sorted subset (not recorded which), collected before or after yellow fever vaccination (not recorded which). The origin of the receptors is a female donor who received the yellow fever vaccine.

V is TRBV10-1 and J is TRBJ1-2; D unclear. The CDR3 totals 15 residues. V dropped 6 bases and J dropped 4 bases, with 18 bases sitting between them. Germline-derived CDR1 and CDR2 are WNHNN and SYGVQD (reference sequence). CDR3 DNA sequence: TGCGCCAGCAGGAGAAGTCCGCGGATTTCCTATGGCTACACCTTC. Amino acid sequence: CASRRSPRISYGYTF.

The rearrangement joins TRBV30 to TRBJ1-2, with 9 positions matching TRBD1. The CDR3 runs 15 residues. Looked up from germline, CDR1 is GTSNPN and CDR2 is SVGIG (reference sequence). The ends lost 4 bases at V and 8 bases at J; junction bases unmatched: 14. CDR3 amino acids: CAWNVLGTGYRGYTF. The CDR3 nucleotides read TGTGCCTGGAATGTACTGGGGACAGGGTATCGCGGCTACACCTTC.

The rearrangement uses TRBV3-1 and TRBJ2-1; 9 bases agree with TRBD2. The CDR3 loop spans 15 amino acids. Germline V gene sequence: CDR1 LGHDT, CDR2 YNNKEL (reference sequence). V was pared by 4 bases and J by 7 bases, with 8 bases of the junction left unmatched. The CDR3 DNA reads as TGTGCCAGCAGCCTGGAGAATAGCGGGAGTAATGAGCAGTTCTTC. This sequence encodes CASSLENSGSNEQFF.

A few counts support this clonotype. The V and J genes are TRBV11-3 and TRBJ1-1, with D possibly TRBD1 on 6 matching bases. Germline V gene data show CDR1 as SGHNT and CDR2 as YENEEA. V was cut by 5 bases and J by 3 bases, with 13 bases left in between. The CDR3 contains 14 residues. CDR3 bases: TGTGCCAGCAGCCTCGGGACAAGAGACACTGAAGCTTTCTTT. Its protein product is CASSLGTRDTEAFF.

The table lists this clonotype with a few counts. V usage is TRBV23-1 and J usage is TRBJ1-1; D gene unclear. TRBV23-1 carries the ORF label, with uncertain function. This CDR3 is 14 amino acids long. V gave up 0 bases and J gave up 1 base, with 6 bases separating them. The CDR3 bases are TGCGCCAGCAGTCAATCTTTTGCGAACACTGAAGCTTTCTTT. This translates into CASSQSFANTEAFF.

This clonotype was detected a few times. The genes are TRBV11-3 and TRBJ2-7, with 7 bases matching TRBD2. CDR1 is SGHNT, CDR2 YENEEA, per germline. The CDR3 is 15 amino acids. Trimming took 5 bases from V and 2 from J; bases not matched to a gene: 9. The CDR3 region has the DNA TGTGCCAGCAGCCCGGGACTAAATGCCGCCTACGAGCAGTACGTC. This translates into CASSPGLNAAYEQYV.

This clonotype has only a few counts. The V gene is TRBV4-1, the J gene TRBJ1-1, with D possibly TRBD1 on 6 matching bases. Germline V gene sequence: CDR1 MGHRA, CDR2 YSYEKL. V lost 0 bases and J lost 3, with 11 bases in between. The CDR3 has 15 amino acids. The CDR3 DNA follows: TGCGCCAGCAGCCAAGATGAGGGGGTCGACACTGAAGCTTTCTTT. Translation: CASSQDEGVDTEAFF.

The gene calls are TRBV11-2 and TRBJ2-2; TRBD1 matches 8 bases. The trim removed 3 bases at V and 4 bases at J, leaving 4 bases unmatched. This CDR3 is built from 15 residues. CDR1 SGHAT and CDR2 FQNNGV come from the germline V gene. In nucleotides, the CDR3 is TGTGCCAGCAGCTTTAAACAGGGGGTCACCGGGGAGCTGTTTTTT. It is translated as CASSFKQGVTGELFF.

This clonotype was detected only once. V is TRBV6-1 and J is TRBJ1-2; the D is unclear. Germline V gene lookup returns CDR1 MNHNS and CDR2 SASEGT. V lost 3 bases to trimming and J lost 4 bases, with 12 bases between them. The CDR3 consists of 14 residues. CDR3 loop: CASSEYLRVYGYTF. CDR3 nucleotide sequence: TGTGCCAGCAGTGAGTACCTCAGAGTCTATGGCTACACCTTC.

This chain links TRBV30 with TRBJ1-1; D possibly corresponds to TRBD1 (6 bases). The CDR3 loop spans 15 amino acids. CDR1 GTSNPN and CDR2 SVGIG come from the germline V gene (reference sequence). V was cut by 1 base and J by 0 bases, with 12 bases left in between. The CDR3 nucleotides are TGTGCCTGGAGTGAGACCGGGACAATGAACACTGAAGCTTTCTTT. It yields the protein CAWSETGTMNTEAFF.

The V gene is TRBV20-1, the J gene TRBJ2-2; D assignment may be TRBD1 or TRBD2 (5 bases each). The V end was cut by 1 base, the J end by 3 bases, with 12 bases between. The germline V gene encodes CDR1 DFQATT and CDR2 SNEGSKA (reference sequence). The CDR3 is 15 residues long. CDR3 DNA sequence: TGCAGTGCTAGAGTAGGGGAGTCGGACACCGGGGAGCTGTTTTTT. Protein sequence: CSARVGESDTGELFF.

In nucleotides, the CDR3 is TGTGCCAGCAGCCAAACTAGCGGCATCTACGAGCAGTACTTC. As protein: CASSQTSGIYEQYF. The V and J genes are TRBV4-2 and TRBJ2-7, with 8 positions matching TRBD2. Unmatched junction bases numbered 3, after V lost 2 bases and J lost 3 bases. The V gene's germline CDR1 is LGHNA and CDR2 YNFKEQ. CDR3 length: 14 residues.

The CDR3 reads CSATKSNSPLHF. The CDR3 DNA is TGCAGTGCTACTAAGAGCAATTCACCCCTCCACTTT. The V call is TRBV20-1, the J call TRBJ1-6; D remains unclear. Trimming took 4 bases from V and 7 from J, leaving 8 bases between them. Germline V gene data show CDR1 as DFQATT and CDR2 as SNEGSKA (reference sequence). This CDR3 has 12 residues.

This clonotype was recorded only once. V and J are TRBV7-2 and TRBJ1-1, with unresolved D. From germline, CDR1 is SGHTA and CDR2 FQGNSA. CDR3 length equals 11 residues. With 2 bases removed from V and 5 bases from J, the gap between germline ends came to 3 bases. CDR3 sequence (DNA): TGTGCCAGCAGCTTAAGGACTGAAGCTTTCTTT. The encoded protein is CASSLRTEAFF.